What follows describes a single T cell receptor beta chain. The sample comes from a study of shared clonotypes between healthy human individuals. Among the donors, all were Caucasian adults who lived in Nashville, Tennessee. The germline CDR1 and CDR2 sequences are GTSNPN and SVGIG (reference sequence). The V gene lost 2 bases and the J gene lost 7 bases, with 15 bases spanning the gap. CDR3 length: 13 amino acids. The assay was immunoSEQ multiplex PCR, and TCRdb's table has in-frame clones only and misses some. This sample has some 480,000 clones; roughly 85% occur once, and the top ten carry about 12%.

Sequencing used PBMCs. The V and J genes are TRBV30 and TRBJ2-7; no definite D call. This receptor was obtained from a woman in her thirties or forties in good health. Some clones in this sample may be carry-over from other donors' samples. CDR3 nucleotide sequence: TGTGCCTGGAGTCCCGGGTCCCAATGGGAGCAGTACTTC. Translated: CAWSPGSQWEQYF.